This T cell receptor beta chain was documented in a study of cytomegalovirus exposure and HLA in healthy donors. Overall study findings and caveats: Trimming of TCR beta V- and J-genes showed a link, identified in a later analysis, to a missense DCLRE1C variant. TCR beta chains numbering more than 150 were designated cytomegalovirus-associated. DRB1 showed the most TCR associations and HLA-C the fewest in a later analysis, as rates varied by HLA locus.

On this clone itself: Its specificity is unknown.

The V gene's germline CDR1 is SGHTA and CDR2 FQGNSA. The CDR3 is made up of 12 amino acids. V dropped 1 base and J dropped 7 bases, with 5 bases sitting between them. The PCR ran on 60 Vbeta and 13 Jbeta primers. Original processing notes: A follow-up analysis tallied about 80 million unique TCR beta chains, roughly 10 million shared. The repertoire was sequenced with immunoSEQ multiplex PCR; TCRdb's copy has only in-frame clones and lacks some. V and J calls plus clone size are reproduced from that table; the DNA served to infer D and trimming. Of roughly 180,000 clones in the sample, 84% were seen once.

The source is a man aged 25 to 45 in good health and CMV-seronegative. The specimen sequenced was PBMCs. V gene TRBV7-2 combines with J gene TRBJ1-5, with D perhaps TRBD1 (5 bases). In DNA, the CDR3 is TGTGCCAGCAGCTTAGAGGGGCAGCCCCAGCATTTT. Protein: CASSLEGQPQHF.